The 17 T cell receptor beta chains below come from one sample, sequenced in a study of blood T cells in healthy people across ages. Then a second PCR, running about 6 to 12 cycles, was carried out with a sample-barcoded 5' primer and a J-beta primer mix. TCRdb passed the 5' RACE reads through MiXCR, listing each CDR3 protein once. The sample has about 1.8 million distinct CDR3 sequences, around half seen once. Sequences were obtained from blood. The receptors were sampled from a middle-aged woman in good health.

The chain employs TRBV5-1 and TRBJ1-4, with D perhaps matching TRBD1 (6 bases). Germline V lookup: CDR1 SGHRS, CDR2 YFSETQ. The CDR3 is 15 amino acids. Trimming stripped 4 bases from V and 3 bases from J, with 13 bases between. CDR3 loop: CASSPWTDPNEKLFF. The CDR3 DNA reads TGCGCCAGCAGCCCCTGGACAGATCCTAATGAAAAACTGTTTTTT.

This chain links TRBV6-5 with TRBJ2-7; D unclear. Germline values: CDR1 MNHEY, CDR2 SVGAGI. This CDR3 has 16 residues. The V end lost 0 bases, the J end lost 6 bases, and 18 bases lay between the germline ends. CDR3 nucleotides: TGTGCCAGCAGTTACTCGCCAGGAGTCTCTCTGGGCGAGCAGTACTTC. It translates to CASSYSPGVSLGEQYF.

This rearrangement joins TRBV7-9 to TRBJ2-1; TRBD1 might be the D (6 bases). The CDR3 is 15 amino acids. Between the trimmed V and J ends, which lost 4 bases and 3 bases, there was a span of 13 bases. Germline assignment: CDR1 SEHNR and CDR2 FQNEAQ (reference sequence). In nucleotides, the CDR3 is TGTGCCAGCAGCTCGAGGGGGTTTGACTACAATGAGCAGTTCTTC. It translates to CASSSRGFDYNEQFF.

This rearrangement joins TRBV20-1 to TRBJ2-5; a weak D match, TRBD2 (6 bases). V lost 5 bases and J 5 bases, leaving 15 bases between the germline ends. Germline V gives CDR1 DFQATT, CDR2 SNEGSKA (reference sequence). The CDR3 loop spans 13 amino acids. The CDR3 reads CSAGRTGVETQYF. Written as DNA, the CDR3 is TGCAGTGCTGGACGGACGGGGGTGGAGACCCAGTACTTC.

The V and J genes are TRBV20-1 and TRBJ2-7, with TRBD2 as a possible D gene (6 bases). V was cut by 2 bases and J by 3 bases, with 11 bases left in between. Per germline, CDR1 DFQATT and CDR2 SNEGSKA (reference sequence). The CDR3 spans 13 residues. The CDR3: CSARRDSRYEQYF. CDR3 DNA: TGCAGTGCTAGAAGGGACTCCCGCTACGAGCAGTACTTC.

This chain joins TRBV10-3 and TRBJ2-7, with D unclear. The CDR3 runs 13 residues. The V gene's germline CDR1 is ENHRY and CDR2 SYGVKD. V was cut by 6 bases and J by 0 bases, with 9 bases left in between. The CDR3, as DNA: TGTGCCATCAGACAGTCGAGCTCCTACGAGCAGTACTTC. The encoded protein is CAIRQSSSYEQYF.

The rearrangement links TRBV7-2 to TRBJ1-1; D is unresolved. The CDR3 covers 14 residues. V shed 5 bases and J shed 2 bases, with 12 bases lying between them. Germline V gene data show CDR1 as SGHTA and CDR2 as FQGNSA. In DNA form, the CDR3 reads TGTGCCAGCAGCGGTCGAGGTTTTAACACTGAAGCTTTCTTT. Translation: CASSGRGFNTEAFF.

The chain couples TRBV12-3 or TRBV12-4 to TRBJ2-3; 8 nucleotides align to TRBD2. This CDR3 comprises 14 residues. Trimming took 3 bases from V and 6 from J; bases not matched to a gene: 5. The chain's CDR3 is CASSFGGVGDTQYF. The DNA for the CDR3 is TGTGCCAGCAGTTTCGGGGGGGTGGGGGATACGCAGTATTTT.

J is TRBJ1-4 and V is TRBV10-3; possibly TRBD1 for D (5 bases). This CDR3 contains 15 residues. V gave up 4 bases and J gave up 8 bases, with 17 bases separating them. CDR1 and CDR2 from the germline V gene are ENHRY and SYGVKD. The CDR3 DNA is TGTGCCATCAGTGCCACAGGTCCGAGCCGGGAAAAACTGTTTTTT. The encoded protein is CAISATGPSREKLFF.

J is TRBJ2-3 and V is TRBV5-1, with D possibly TRBD2 on 5 matching bases. The CDR3 spans 16 residues. Trimming took 1 base from V and 0 from J, leaving 12 bases between them. Germline values: CDR1 SGHRS, CDR2 YFSETQ. The CDR3 bases are TGCGCCAGCAGCTTGTCGGCGCGGGTTAGCACAGATACGCAGTATTTT. Encoded protein: CASSLSARVSTDTQYF.

The chain carries TRBV29-1 and TRBJ1-1, with D possibly matching TRBD1 (6 bases). The CDR3 covers 13 residues. Trimming took off 6 bases at V and 1 base at J, with 12 bases between the two ends. CDR1 and CDR2 from the germline V gene are SQVTM and ANQGSEA. The CDR3 is CSVRQDPNTEAFF. In DNA form, the CDR3 reads TGCAGCGTCCGACAGGACCCGAACACTGAAGCTTTCTTT.

The J gene is TRBJ2-1, the V gene TRBV10-2; tentative D call: TRBD2 (6 bases). The CDR3 spans 11 residues. Germline V gene lookup returns CDR1 WSHSY and CDR2 SAAADI. V lost 3 bases, J lost 15 bases, and 12 bases lay in between. CDR3 region: CASSDGGSRFF. As DNA, the CDR3 is TGCGCCAGCAGTGATGGGGGGAGCAGGTTCTTC.

This clonotype was picked up a small number of times. V is TRBV21-1 and J is TRBJ2-7; no DNA check was done on the table's D call, TRBD1. TRBV21-1 is given as a pseudogene. The CDR3 spans 18 residues. The CDR3 DNA reads as TGTGCCAGCAGCAAAGCACCAAGAGTCCAGGACAGGACCTACGAGCAGTACTTC. This codes for CASSKAPRVQDRTYEQYF.

This clonotype was picked up many times. The chain employs TRBV4-2 and TRBJ2-5, with 10 bases matching TRBD2. CDR1 is LGHNA and CDR2 is YNFKEQ in the germline V gene. J was trimmed by 5 bases and V by 0 bases; bases with no gene match: 6. CDR3 length: 16 residues. This CDR3 is CASSQDRSGGAETQYF. CDR3 nucleotide sequence: TGTGCCAGCAGCCAAGATCGAAGCGGGGGGGCGGAGACCCAGTACTTC.

This clonotype has just a few counts. Written as DNA, the CDR3 is TGTGCCATCAGGCTCGGACAGGGTAGCGAGCAGTACTTC. This translates into CAIRLGQGSEQYF. The chain couples TRBV10-3 to TRBJ2-7; 8 bases agree with TRBD1. Per germline, CDR1 ENHRY and CDR2 SYGVKD. CDR3 length equals 13 residues. The trim removed 6 bases at V and 6 bases at J, leaving 7 bases unmatched.

V and J are TRBV11-2 and TRBJ2-3; D is unclear. Germline V lookup: CDR1 SGHAT, CDR2 FQNNGV. V lost 2 bases, J lost 2 bases, and 14 bases lay in between. CDR3 length equals 16 residues. The DNA of the CDR3 is TGTGCCAGCAGCTTACATATGGCGATATCCACAGATACGCAGTATTTT. Its translation: CASSLHMAISTDTQYF.

In its sample, this clonotype was seen a few times. The rearrangement joins TRBV4-3 to TRBJ2-1; D gene ambiguous. The germline CDR1 and CDR2 sequences are LGHNA and YSLEER. V was shortened by 2 bases and J by 6 bases, with 11 bases between the two germline ends. There are 14 residues in the CDR3. The CDR3 region is CASSQSRSPNEQFF. The DNA of the CDR3 is TGCGCCAGCAGCCAATCGAGGAGCCCCAATGAGCAGTTCTTC.